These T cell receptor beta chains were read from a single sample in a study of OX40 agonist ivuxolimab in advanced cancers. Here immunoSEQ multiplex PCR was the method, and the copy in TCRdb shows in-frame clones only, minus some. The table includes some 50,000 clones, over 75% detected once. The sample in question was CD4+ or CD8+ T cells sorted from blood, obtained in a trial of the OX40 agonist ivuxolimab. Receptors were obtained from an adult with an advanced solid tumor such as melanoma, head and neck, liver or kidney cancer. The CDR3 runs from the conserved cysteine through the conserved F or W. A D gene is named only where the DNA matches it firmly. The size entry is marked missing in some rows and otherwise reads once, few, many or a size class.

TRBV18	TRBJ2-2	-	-	TGTGCCAGCTCACCAGGGCAGGGGACCGGGGAGCTGTTTTTT	CASSPGQGTGELFF
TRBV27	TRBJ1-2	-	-	TGTGCCAGCAGTTTCGGAGGATATGGGGTAGATGGCTACACCTTC	CASSFGGYGVDGYTF
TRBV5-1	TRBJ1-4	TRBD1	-	TGCGCCAGCAGCAATACAGGGGCGCCAAATGAAAAACTGTTTTTT	CASSNTGAPNEKLFF
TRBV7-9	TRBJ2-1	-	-	TGTGCCAGCAGCTCACAGGGAAATGAGCAGTTCTTC	CASSSQGNEQFF
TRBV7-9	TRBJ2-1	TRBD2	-	TGTGCCAGCAGCCCCGGGACTAGCGCCTACAATGAGCAGTTCTTC	CASSPGTSAYNEQFF
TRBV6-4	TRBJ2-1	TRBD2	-	TGTGCCAGCAGTGACTCGGAATCCGGGGACTACACCTACAATGAGCAGTTCTTC	CASSDSESGDYTYNEQFF
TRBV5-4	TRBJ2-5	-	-	TGTGCCAGCAGCGAGAACCAAGAGACCCAGTACTTC	CASSENQETQYF
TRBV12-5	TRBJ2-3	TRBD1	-	TGTGCTAGTGGTCGTCCCGGGACAGGGGTAGGGAACACAGATACGCAGTATTTT	CASGRPGTGVGNTDTQYF
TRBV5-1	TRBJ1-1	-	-	TGCGCCAGCAGCCCGACGGTAGGGGGGTTGAACACTGAAGCTTTCTTT	CASSPTVGGLNTEAFF
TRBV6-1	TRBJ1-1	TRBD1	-	TGTGCCAGCAGCAACACAGGGGCCACTGAAGCTTTCTTT	CASSNTGATEAFF
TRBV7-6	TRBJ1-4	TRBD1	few	TGTGCCAGCAGCTCGGGACAGGTTAACAGTGAAAAACTGTTTTTT	CASSSGQVNSEKLFF
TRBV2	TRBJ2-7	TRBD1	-	TGTGCCAGCAGAGAACAGGGGGTGGCCTACGAGCAGTACTTC	CASREQGVAYEQYF
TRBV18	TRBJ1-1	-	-	TGTGCCAGTCGCAACACTGAAGCTTTCTTT	CASRNTEAFF
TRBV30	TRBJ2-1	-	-	TGTGCCTTGACGGGACCGCTGTACAATGAGCAGTTCTTC	CALTGPLYNEQFF
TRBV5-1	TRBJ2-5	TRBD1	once	TGCGCCAGCAGCCTCCGGACAGGGATAGAGACCCAGTACTTC	CASSLRTGIETQYF
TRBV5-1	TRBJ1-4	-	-	TGCGCCAGCAGCTTGGTCTCCGGAGGGGGGGAAAAACTGTTTTTT	CASSLVSGGGEKLFF
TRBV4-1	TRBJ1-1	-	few	TGCGCCAGCAGCCAAGATTGGGCCCGCCCTGAAGCTTTCTTT	CASSQDWARPEAFF